This T cell receptor (beta chain) was profiled in a study of T cell responses to AZD1222 COVID-19 vaccine. Broader study findings: Mapped onto spike, vaccine-associated CD4 TCRs spanned it and were dominant at 160-218 and 743-854. At baseline, seropositivity was found in only six or seven AZD1222 recipients.

The repertoire was sequenced with immunoSEQ multiplex PCR; TCRdb's copy has only in-frame clones and lacks some. The sample includes 110,000 or so clones, 91% of them seen just once. Trimming took 4 bases from V and 7 from J; bases not matched to a gene: 11. From germline, CDR1 is PRHDT and CDR2 FYEKMQ (reference sequence). CDR3 length equals 17 residues. About this clone itself: Its antigen is not identified.

The sequence came from an adult in good health. The sequenced sample was peripheral blood, obtained on day 0 of AZD1222 vaccination. The J gene is TRBJ2-1, the V gene TRBV13, with 12 bases that match TRBD2. Here the CDR3 reads CASSSTSSGRALNEQFF. The CDR3 coding sequence is TGTGCCAGCAGCTCGACTTCTAGCGGGAGGGCCTTAAATGAGCAGTTCTTC.